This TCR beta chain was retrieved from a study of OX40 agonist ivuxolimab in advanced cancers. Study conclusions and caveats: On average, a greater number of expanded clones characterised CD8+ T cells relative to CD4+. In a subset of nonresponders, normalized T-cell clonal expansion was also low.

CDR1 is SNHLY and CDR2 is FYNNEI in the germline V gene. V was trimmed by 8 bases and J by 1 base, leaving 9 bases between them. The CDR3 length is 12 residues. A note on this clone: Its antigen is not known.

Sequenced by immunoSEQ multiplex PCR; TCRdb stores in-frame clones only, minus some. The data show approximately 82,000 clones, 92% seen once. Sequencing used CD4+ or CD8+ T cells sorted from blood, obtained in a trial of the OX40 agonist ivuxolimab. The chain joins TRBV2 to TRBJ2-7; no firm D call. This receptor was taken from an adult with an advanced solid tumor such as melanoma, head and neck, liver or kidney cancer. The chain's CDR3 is CASGHTSYEQYF. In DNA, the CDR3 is TGTGCCAGCGGGCACACATCCTACGAGCAGTACTTC.